Below, one TCR beta chain is given with its context. The data stem from a study of cytomegalovirus exposure and HLA in healthy donors. The germline V gene has CDR1 MNHEY and CDR2 SMNVEV (reference sequence). The CDR3 runs 13 residues. Trimming stripped 2 bases from V and 8 bases from J, with 12 bases between. Amplification used 60 Vbeta primers and 13 Jbeta primers. The protocol was immunoSEQ multiplex PCR, while the TCRdb copy is restricted to in-frame clones and leaves out a portion. Found here are around 120,000 clones, about 80% of them singletons; the top ten hold approximately 3.6%. V usage is TRBV27 and J usage is TRBJ1-2; D remains ambiguous. The origin of this receptor is a man aged 25-45 years in good health and CMV-seronegative. Sequences were obtained from PBMCs. CDR3 amino acids: CASSLTRSGGYTF. The CDR3 DNA sequence: TGTGCCAGCAGTTTAACCAGGTCGGGGGGCTACACCTTC.